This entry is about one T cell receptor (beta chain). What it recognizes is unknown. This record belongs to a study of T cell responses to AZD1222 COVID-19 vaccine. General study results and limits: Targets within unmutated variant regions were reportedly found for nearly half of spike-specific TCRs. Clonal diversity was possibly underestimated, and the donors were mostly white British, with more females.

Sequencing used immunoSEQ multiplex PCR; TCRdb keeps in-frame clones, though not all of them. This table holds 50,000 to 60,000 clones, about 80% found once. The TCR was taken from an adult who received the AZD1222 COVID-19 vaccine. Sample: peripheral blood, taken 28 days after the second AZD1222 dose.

The CDR3 here is CASSYGLDSDTQYF. The CDR3 bases are TGCGCCAGCAGCTACGGACTAGACTCAGATACGCAGTATTTT. This sequence joins TRBV5-1 and TRBJ2-3; TRBD2 matches at 7 bases. There are 14 residues in the CDR3. The J segment lost 4 bases and the V segment lost 3 bases, leaving 5 bases of the junction unmatched. Germline V lookup: CDR1 SGHRS, CDR2 YFSETQ.